These T cell receptor beta chains were read from a single sample in a study of CD8 T cells in Susac syndrome. TCRdb independently ran MiXCR on the immunoSEQ multiplex PCR reads; one entry per CDR3 protein. The table shows around 79,000 distinct CDR3 sequences, with roughly 95% occurring only once. Sequenced sample: CD8+ T cells from PBMCs. Receptor source: a human donor with Susac syndrome. The CDR3 runs from the conserved cysteine through the conserved F or W. Each record gives: V gene, clone size, J gene, D gene, CDR3 DNA, CDR3 protein. D genes are given only for firm matches. A row's size may be missing; if present it is once, few, many or a size class.

v_call: TRBV24-1; clone_size: NA; j_call: TRBJ2-5; d_call: NA; cdr3_nt: TGTGCCACCAGTGATGGACGGGACTACCAAGAGACCCAGTACTTC; cdr3_aa: CATSDGRDYQETQYF
v_call: TRBV4-2; clone_size: few; j_call: TRBJ2-3; d_call: TRBD2; cdr3_nt: TGTGCCAGCAGCCAAGATCGGCTAGCGGGCATTAAATTT; cdr3_aa: CASSQDRLAGIKF
v_call: TRBV27; clone_size: NA; j_call: TRBJ2-1; d_call: TRBD2; cdr3_nt: TGTGCCAGCAGTTATAGGCCCGGGACTAGCGGGGGGGCCTCCTACAATGAGCAGTTCTTC; cdr3_aa: CASSYRPGTSGGASYNEQFF
v_call: TRBV27; clone_size: NA; j_call: TRBJ1-5; d_call: NA; cdr3_nt: TGTGCCAGCAGTTTACAGGAGAAAAATCAGCCCCAGCATTTT; cdr3_aa: CASSLQEKNQPQHF
v_call: TRBV6-4; clone_size: NA; j_call: TRBJ2-1; d_call: TRBD2; cdr3_nt: TGTGCCAGCAGTGAGAGAGCGGGGGCCGCCGATGAGCAGTTCTTC; cdr3_aa: CASSERAGAADEQFF
v_call: TRBV5-6; clone_size: once; j_call: TRBJ2-7; d_call: TRBD2; cdr3_nt: TGTGCCAGCAGCTCCGGGACTAGCACCCACGAGCAGTACTTC; cdr3_aa: CASSSGTSTHEQYF
v_call: TRBV2; clone_size: NA; j_call: TRBJ2-7; d_call: NA; cdr3_nt: TGTGCCAGCAACCAAACTTCGTTTACCCACTCCTACGAGCAGTACTTC; cdr3_aa: CASNQTSFTHSYEQYF
v_call: TRBV29-1; clone_size: NA; j_call: TRBJ2-3; d_call: NA; cdr3_nt: TGCAGCGTTGAAGGCACGGGACATGGCACGGATACGCAGTATTTT; cdr3_aa: CSVEGTGHGTDTQYF
v_call: TRBV11-2; clone_size: NA; j_call: TRBJ1-2; d_call: NA; cdr3_nt: TGTGCCAGCAGCCTCCTATCAGGTGAGGCTAACTATGGCTACACCTTC; cdr3_aa: CASSLLSGEANYGYTF
v_call: TRBV4-1; clone_size: NA; j_call: TRBJ2-5; d_call: NA; cdr3_nt: TGCGCCAGCAGCCAAGATTTGTCAGTAGGTGAGACCCAGTACTTC; cdr3_aa: CASSQDLSVGETQYF
v_call: TRBV6-4; clone_size: once; j_call: TRBJ2-7; d_call: NA; cdr3_nt: TGTGCCAGATGGGCCGGGGGCGCCCACGAGCAGTACTTC; cdr3_aa: CARWAGGAHEQYF
v_call: TRBV27; clone_size: NA; j_call: TRBJ2-2; d_call: NA; cdr3_nt: TGTGCCAGCAGTTTTCGCAGGGGGGAGCTGTTTTTT; cdr3_aa: CASSFRRGELFF
v_call: TRBV5-1; clone_size: NA; j_call: TRBJ2-5; d_call: TRBD1; cdr3_nt: TGCGCCAGCAGCTTGGAAGGGGGCCGGCAAGAGACCCAGTACTTC; cdr3_aa: CASSLEGGRQETQYF
v_call: TRBV12-3/TRBV12-4; clone_size: NA; j_call: TRBJ2-7; d_call: NA; cdr3_nt: TGTGCCAGCAATTGGGGTTCCTACGAGCAGTACTTC; cdr3_aa: CASNWGSYEQYF
v_call: TRBV7-9; clone_size: NA; j_call: TRBJ1-5; d_call: TRBD1; cdr3_nt: TGTGCCAGCAACGACAGGGCGAATCAGCCCCAGCATTTT; cdr3_aa: CASNDRANQPQHF
v_call: TRBV14; clone_size: NA; j_call: TRBJ2-5; d_call: TRBD2; cdr3_nt: TGTGCCAGCAGCCCCCGGGAGGGGGGGATCCAAGAGACCCAGTACTTC; cdr3_aa: CASSPREGGIQETQYF
v_call: TRBV27; clone_size: NA; j_call: TRBJ2-7; d_call: TRBD1; cdr3_nt: TGTGCCAGCAGTTTAGGACAGGGATTCCGCGAGCAGTACTTC; cdr3_aa: CASSLGQGFREQYF
v_call: TRBV27; clone_size: NA; j_call: TRBJ2-7; d_call: TRBD1; cdr3_nt: TGTGCCGGTCAGGGGGCTGGGGAGCAGTACTTC; cdr3_aa: CAGQGAGEQYF
v_call: TRBV6-1; clone_size: NA; j_call: TRBJ1-1; d_call: TRBD1; cdr3_nt: TGTGCCAGCAGTACCGGACAGGGAGCCCCGAACACTGAAGCTTTCTTT; cdr3_aa: CASSTGQGAPNTEAFF
v_call: TRBV20-1; clone_size: NA; j_call: TRBJ2-3; d_call: NA; cdr3_nt: TGCAGTACCCCCAGTTTGGATACGCAGTATTTT; cdr3_aa: CSTPSLDTQYF
v_call: TRBV7-8; clone_size: NA; j_call: TRBJ2-1; d_call: TRBD2; cdr3_nt: TGTGCCAGCAGGAGCGGGAGCCTCTACAATGAGCAGTTCTTC; cdr3_aa: CASRSGSLYNEQFF
v_call: TRBV2; clone_size: NA; j_call: TRBJ2-7; d_call: NA; cdr3_nt: TGTGCCAGCAGTGAAGCCGGGGGACCTACCTACGAGCAGTACTTC; cdr3_aa: CASSEAGGPTYEQYF
v_call: TRBV4-1; clone_size: NA; j_call: TRBJ1-1; d_call: NA; cdr3_nt: TGCGCCAGCAGCCAGGGGGTTCAGGTTAACACTGAAGCTTTCTTT; cdr3_aa: CASSQGVQVNTEAFF